Below are 27 T cell receptor beta chains sequenced from a single sample in a study of human T cells and chemical hapten exposure. TCRdb called the RACE reads again in MiXCR, with one record for every CDR3 protein. The sample includes 35,000 to 45,000 distinct CDR3 sequences, roughly 12% of them seen just once. The time point was: pre-sensitization, week 0. The treatment: therapeutic diphenylcyclopropenone sensitization with weekly scalp DPC. This specimen consisted of whole blood, obtained in connection with sensitization to the hapten diphenylcyclopropenone (DPC). The receptor set was obtained from a woman aged 25 to 39 with alopecia areata. Some clones in this sample may be carry-over from other donors' samples.

This clonotype was counted many times. The rearrangement uses TRBV5-5 and TRBJ1-3; D might be TRBD1 (5 bases). This CDR3 comprises 17 residues. V gave up 4 bases and J gave up 2 bases, with 19 bases separating them. Looked up from germline, CDR1 is SGHKS and CDR2 is YYEKEE (reference sequence). CDR3 nucleotide sequence: TGTGCCAGCAGCCCCGCTGGGGGGACTAGCGCTGGAAACACCATATATTTT. As protein: CASSPAGGTSAGNTIYF.

The table lists this clonotype with a few counts. The chain employs TRBV28 and TRBJ2-7; possibly TRBD2 for D (6 bases). The CDR3 totals 15 residues. Trimming removed 4 bases at V and 3 bases at J, with 16 bases between. Germline CDR1 MDHEN, CDR2 SYDVKM. CDR3 in DNA: TGTGCCAGCAGTTCCGCTGGGGGAGGTAGCTACGAGCAGTACTTC. As protein: CASSSAGGGSYEQYF.

This clonotype was counted only a few times. The chain links TRBV27 to TRBJ2-7; possibly TRBD1 or TRBD2 for D (5 bases each). Germline loops: CDR1 MNHEY, CDR2 SMNVEV (reference sequence). V lost 6 bases to trimming and J lost 5 bases, with 17 bases between them. The CDR3 runs 14 residues. CDR3 sequence: CASRPQGVVNEQYF. CDR3 sequence (DNA): TGTGCCAGCAGACCGCAGGGAGTAGTCAACGAGCAGTACTTC.

This clonotype was picked up a small number of times. This chain connects TRBV5-1 to TRBJ2-3, with D unresolved. CDR1 and CDR2 (germline): SGHRS, YFSETQ. Trimming took 0 bases from V and 6 from J, leaving 17 bases between them. There are 16 residues in the CDR3. The CDR3 spells CASSLVTSLFGDTQYF. CDR3 in DNA: TGCGCCAGCAGCTTGGTTACAAGTCTCTTTGGGGATACGCAGTATTTT.

This clonotype was seen more than once but under ten times. The chain recombines TRBV5-1 with TRBJ2-3; D is undetermined. V lost 4 bases and J lost 6, with 12 bases in between. CDR1 is SGHRS and CDR2 is YFSETQ in the germline V gene. The length of the CDR3 is 13 residues. CDR3 sequence reads: CASSLGPDDTQYF. The CDR3 DNA follows: TGCGCCAGCAGCCTCGGCCCAGATGATACGCAGTATTTT.

The chain combines TRBV3-1 with TRBJ2-2, with D unclear. The CDR3 contains 14 residues. Germline V gene data show CDR1 as LGHDT and CDR2 as YNNKEL (reference sequence). V gave up 1 base and J gave up 1 base, with 4 bases separating them. The CDR3 region is CASSQAVNTGELFF. CDR3 sequence (DNA): TGTGCCAGCAGCCAAGCAGTGAACACCGGGGAGCTGTTTTTT. The full variable domain, its missing parts supplied by reference TRBV3-1 and TRBJ2-2, is DTAVSQTPKYLVTQMGNDKSIKCEQNLGHDTMYWYKQDSKKFLKIMFSYNNKELIINETVPNRFSPKSPDKAHLNLHINSLELGDSAVYFCASSQAVNTGELFFGEGSRLTVL.

The genes are TRBV2 and TRBJ2-5, with 8 bases identical to TRBD1. J lost 1 base, V lost 8 bases, and 6 bases had no gene match. Germline CDR1 and CDR2: SNHLY and FYNNEI. There are 14 residues in the CDR3. CDR3 coding DNA: TGTGCCAGCCGTGCGGGACAGGCCCAAGAGACCCAGTACTTC. This translates into CASRAGQAQETQYF.

This clonotype was found a few times. The gene calls are TRBV28 and TRBJ1-5; TRBD1 is a possible D gene (5 bases). V gave up 3 bases and J gave up 9 bases, with 15 bases separating them. CDR3 length equals 14 residues. Per germline, CDR1 MDHEN and CDR2 SYDVKM. CDR3 DNA: TGTGCCAGCAGTTTGGGGCCGTTGCTCACGCCCCAGCATTTT. Translation gives CASSLGPLLTPQHF.

This clonotype occurred a few times. The chain recombines TRBV2 with TRBJ1-4; D is unclear. Germline lookup yields CDR1 SNHLY and CDR2 FYNNEI. The CDR3 sequence is 16 residues long. The V end lost 6 bases, the J end lost 1 base, and 15 bases lay between the germline ends. CDR3 nucleotide sequence: TGTGCCAGCAGCCCAGAGGATCTGCGAACTAATGAAAAACTGTTTTTT. Residues: CASSPEDLRTNEKLFF.

This clonotype was seen at least ten times. The rearrangement links TRBV4-2 to TRBJ2-1; TRBD2 agrees at 9 bases. This CDR3 spans 17 amino acids. Germline V gene data show CDR1 as LGHNA and CDR2 as YNFKEQ. V lost 3 bases and J lost 7; bases outside the gene matches: 13. The CDR3 DNA reads TGTGCCAGCAGCCACCCTCCGGTGGTAGCGGGAGATAATGAGCAGTTCTTC. Translated: CASSHPPVVAGDNEQFF.

The gene calls are TRBV24-1 and TRBJ2-1, with 7 bases lining up with TRBD1. Per the germline V gene, CDR1 is KGHDR and CDR2 is SFDVKD. CDR3 length: 13 residues. J lost 11 bases, V lost 2 bases, and 5 bases had no gene match. CDR3 in amino acids: CATSDSFRGKQFF. CDR3 bases: TGTGCCACCAGTGATTCTTTCAGGGGGAAGCAGTTCTTC.

V usage is TRBV29-1 and J usage is TRBJ2-7; D remains unclear. Germline assignment: CDR1 SQVTM and CDR2 ANQGSEA. The ends were cut back, 6 bases at V and 2 bases at J, with 14 bases in the middle. The CDR3 is made up of 13 amino acids. CDR3 residues: CSVTRTETYEQYF. Written as DNA, the CDR3 is TGCAGCGTGACACGGACGGAAACCTACGAGCAGTACTTC.

In this sample, this clonotype turned up many times. The V call is TRBV28, the J call TRBJ2-1; TRBD1 matches 8 bases. The J segment lost 3 bases and the V segment lost 6 bases, leaving 4 bases of the junction unmatched. This CDR3 spans 14 amino acids. CDR1 and CDR2 (germline): MDHEN, SYDVKM. This chain's CDR3 is CASSRTGLYNEQFF. The CDR3 DNA reads as TGTGCCAGCAGCCGGACAGGGCTCTACAATGAGCAGTTCTTC.

This clonotype was detected a few times. The rearrangement uses TRBV7-3 and TRBJ2-1, with D uncertain. V lost 3 bases, J lost 5 bases, and 2 bases lay in between. The CDR3 spans 11 residues. Germline V gene sequence: CDR1 SGHTA, CDR2 FQGTGA. The CDR3 bases are TGTGCCAGCAGCTTTAACAATGAGCAGTTCTTC. Residues: CASSFNNEQFF.

The chain has TRBV20-1 and TRBJ2-1; possible D gene TRBD2, 6 bases. V lost 2 bases, J lost 4 bases, and 9 bases lay in between. Per germline, CDR1 DFQATT and CDR2 SNEGSKA (reference sequence). The CDR3 length is 13 residues. For the CDR3, the DNA is TGCAGTGCTAGAAGGGGACTTTACAATGAGCAGTTCTTC. Protein sequence: CSARRGLYNEQFF.

This clonotype was seen ten or more times. This rearrangement joins TRBV6-2 or TRBV6-3 to TRBJ2-3, with 9 bases that match TRBD2. The V gene end was trimmed by 7 bases and the J gene end by 3 bases; junction bases not matched to a gene: 8. Germline CDR1 MNHEY, CDR2 SVGEGT. The CDR3 runs 15 residues. CDR3 sequence reads: CASKYRSGSTDTQYF. The CDR3 bases are TGTGCCAGCAAATATCGTAGCGGGAGTACAGATACGCAGTATTTT.

In this sample, this clonotype turned up many times. The genes are TRBV18 and TRBJ2-1; either TRBD1 or TRBD2 may fit D (6 bases each). CDR3 length: 17 amino acids. Germline lookup yields CDR1 KGHSH and CDR2 LQKENI. Trimming removed 5 bases from V and 4 bases from J, with 21 bases in between. DNA of the CDR3: TGTGCCAGCTCATCTAGATCGACTGGAGGGGGTTACAATGAGCAGTTCTTC. Residues: CASSSRSTGGGYNEQFF.

This clonotype was found a few times. The chain combines TRBV6-2 or TRBV6-3 with TRBJ1-1, with 9 bases aligning to TRBD1. The germline V gene has CDR1 MNHEY and CDR2 SVGEGT. V was clipped by 4 bases and J by 5 bases; unmatched bases: 17. The CDR3 extends over 18 amino acids. CDR3: CASSSINLRQGVGTEAFF. The CDR3 DNA follows: TGTGCCAGCAGTTCCATCAACCTGAGACAGGGGGTAGGAACTGAAGCTTTCTTT.

This clonotype has ten or more counts. The V and J genes are TRBV20-1 and TRBJ1-2; possible D gene TRBD1, 5 bases. Trimming shortened V by 3 bases and J by 4 bases, and 9 bases separated the two germline ends. Germline values: CDR1 DFQATT, CDR2 SNEGSKA (reference sequence). The CDR3 loop spans 12 amino acids. CDR3 amino acids: CSASRQGYGYTF. CDR3 bases: TGCAGTGCTAGTAGGCAGGGCTATGGCTACACCTTC.

The chain employs TRBV28 and TRBJ1-4; 8 positions agree with TRBD1. V was clipped by 8 bases and J by 2 bases; unmatched bases: 10. This CDR3 region has 16 residues. Germline assignment: CDR1 MDHEN and CDR2 SYDVKM. CDR3 bases: TGTGCCAGCCGTCGGCGGCAGGGGGCCACTAATGAAAAACTGTTTTTT. This encodes CASRRRQGATNEKLFF.

This clonotype was detected many times. The chain has TRBV4-3 and TRBJ2-7; tentative D call: TRBD2 (7 bases). The V gene's germline CDR1 is LGHNA and CDR2 YSLEER. Trimming took off 0 bases at V and 4 bases at J, with 25 bases between the two ends. The CDR3 sequence is 19 residues long. CDR3 coding DNA: TGCGCCAGCAGCCAAGATCGCGGGGGCTCGGTTGCCCCTGGATACGAGCAGTACTTC. This translates into CASSQDRGGSVAPGYEQYF.

This chain connects TRBV27 to TRBJ2-3; D could derive from TRBD1 or TRBD2 (5 bases each). V shed 6 bases and J shed 0 bases, with 10 bases lying between them. The length of the CDR3 is 14 residues. Germline loops: CDR1 MNHEY, CDR2 SMNVEV (reference sequence). This CDR3 reads CASSWDRSTDTQYF. The CDR3 nucleotides read TGTGCCAGCAGCTGGGACCGGAGCACAGATACGCAGTATTTT.

This clonotype has ten or more counts. The J gene is TRBJ2-1, the V gene TRBV7-9, with D unclear. This CDR3 contains 14 residues. CDR1 and CDR2 (germline): SEHNR, FQNEAQ (reference sequence). V gave up 4 bases and J gave up 10 bases, with 17 bases separating them. The CDR3 reads CASSSKLPPREQFF. CDR3 sequence (DNA): TGTGCCAGCAGCTCAAAGCTCCCCCCTCGCGAGCAGTTCTTC.

This clonotype was counted ten times or more. This chain uses TRBV7-9 with TRBJ2-2; D gene unclear. CDR1 is SEHNR and CDR2 is FQNEAQ in the germline V gene (reference sequence). Trimming cost V 1 base and J 0 bases, with 24 bases left between them. This CDR3 has 21 residues. Here the CDR3 reads CASSLGRSFEQEFANTGELFF. The CDR3 nucleotides read TGTGCCAGCAGCTTAGGTCGAAGCTTCGAGCAAGAGTTCGCGAACACCGGGGAGCTGTTTTTT. Full variable domain (rest looked up from reference TRBV7-9 and TRBJ2-2): DTGVSQNPRHKITKRGQNVTFRCDPISEHNRLYWYRQTLGQGPEFLTYFQNEAQLEKSRLLSDRFSAERPKGSFSTLEIQRTEQGDSAMYLCASSLGRSFEQEFANTGELFFGEGSRLTVL.

This clonotype was observed many times. V gene TRBV23-1 combines with J gene TRBJ2-7, with 14 positions matching TRBD2. TRBV23-1 is flagged as an ORF with uncertain function. This CDR3 spans 21 amino acids. Germline trimming cut 6 bases from V and 6 bases from J; bases unmatched to any gene: 25. As DNA, the CDR3 is TGCGCCAGCAGACATCAAATCCTAGAACCGGGACTAGCGGGAGTTCGGCGCGAGCAGTACTTC. It is translated as CASRHQILEPGLAGVRREQYF.

The V call is TRBV7-2, the J call TRBJ2-5; unclear D gene. Trimming stripped 3 bases from V and 2 bases from J, with 13 bases between. The CDR3 loop spans 15 amino acids. Germline V gene lookup returns CDR1 SGHTA and CDR2 FQGNSA. CDR3 nucleotide sequence: TGTGCCAGCAGCTTCCCCTCGACTTTTCAAGAGACCCAGTACTTC. This translates into CASSFPSTFQETQYF. The whole variable domain, remainder taken from reference TRBV7-2 and TRBJ2-5, is GAGVSQSPSNKVTEKGKDVELRCDPISGHTALYWYRQSLGQGLEFLIYFQGNSAPDKSGLPSDRFSAERTGGSVSTLTIQRTQQEDSAVYLCASSFPSTFQETQYFGPGTRLLVL.

This clonotype appeared many times. The chain carries TRBV6-2 or TRBV6-3 and TRBJ2-3; possible D gene TRBD1, 5 bases. The length of the CDR3 is 13 residues. Germline assignment: CDR1 MNHEY and CDR2 SVGEGT. Trimming took 7 bases from V and 1 from J, leaving 9 bases between them. The CDR3 coding sequence is TGTGCCAGCACTACACAGGGCACAGATACGCAGTATTTT. It yields the protein CASTTQGTDTQYF.